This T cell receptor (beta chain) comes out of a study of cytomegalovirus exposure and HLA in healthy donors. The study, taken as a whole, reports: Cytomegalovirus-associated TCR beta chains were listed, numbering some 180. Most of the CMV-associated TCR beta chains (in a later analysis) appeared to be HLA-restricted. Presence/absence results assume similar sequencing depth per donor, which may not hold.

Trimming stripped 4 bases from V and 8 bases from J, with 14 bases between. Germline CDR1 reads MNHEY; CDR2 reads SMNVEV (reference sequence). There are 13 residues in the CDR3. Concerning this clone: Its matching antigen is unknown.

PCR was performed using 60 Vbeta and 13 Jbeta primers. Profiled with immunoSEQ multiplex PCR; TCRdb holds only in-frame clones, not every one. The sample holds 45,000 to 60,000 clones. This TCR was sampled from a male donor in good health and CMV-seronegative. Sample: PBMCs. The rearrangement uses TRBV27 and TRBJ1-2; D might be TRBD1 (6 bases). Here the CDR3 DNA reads TGTGCCAGCAGTTGGACAGCCCAGGGGGGCTACACCTTC. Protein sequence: CASSWTAQGGYTF.